The 14 T cell receptor beta chains below all came from one sample that was sequenced in a study of blood T cell repertoires in COVID-19. Profiling relied on immunoSEQ multiplex PCR, and the TCRdb table lists in-frame clones only, not all of them. The profile covers 250,000 to 350,000 clones, with approximately 91% appearing a single time and approximately 0.85% taken by the ten largest. The sample consisted of peripheral blood. The receptor set was obtained from a woman aged 40 to 49 who had recovered from COVID-19.

The V call is TRBV7-2, the J call TRBJ2-1, with D perhaps matching TRBD1 (5 bases). Trimming shortened V by 5 bases and J by 0 bases, and 11 bases separated the two germline ends. There are 15 residues in the CDR3. The V gene's germline CDR1 is SGHTA and CDR2 FQGNSA. Here the CDR3 DNA reads TGTGCCAGCAGCGCCGACAGTAGCTCCTACAATGAGCAGTTCTTC. The encoded protein is CASSADSSSYNEQFF.

For the CDR3, the DNA is TGCGCCAGCAGCCAAGGCCCCCAGGGGGCCTACGAGCAGTACTTC. Translated: CASSQGPQGAYEQYF. The rearrangement links TRBV4-1 to TRBJ2-7; 7 bases are shared with TRBD1. Germline CDR1 MGHRA, CDR2 YSYEKL. Trimming cost V 1 base and J 2 bases; bases outside gene matches: 5. There are 15 residues in the CDR3.

The chain links TRBV7-9 to TRBJ2-7; D possibly corresponds to TRBD2 (7 bases). The ends were cut back, 5 bases at V and 2 bases at J, with 13 bases in the middle. The V gene's germline CDR1 is SEHNR and CDR2 FQNEAQ (reference sequence). The CDR3 has 14 residues. The DNA for the CDR3 is TGTGCCAGCAGCGGAAAGCGGGACACCTACGAGCAGTACTTC. Translated, it gives CASSGKRDTYEQYF.

The V gene is TRBV24-1, the J gene TRBJ2-2, with TRBD1 matching over 10 bases. Germline CDR1 and CDR2: KGHDR and SFDVKD. The V segment lost 5 bases and the J segment 6 bases; nucleotides outside the gene matches: 11. The CDR3 has 17 residues. CDR3 coding DNA: TGTGCCACCAGTGGTGACAGGGGGCGCATAGGTCCCGGGGAGCTGTTTTTT. The encoded protein is CATSGDRGRIGPGELFF.

This rearrangement joins TRBV5-5 to TRBJ2-1, with D possibly being TRBD2 (5 bases). The CDR3 contains 16 residues. Trimming removed 3 bases at V and 6 bases at J, with 19 bases between. CDR1 and CDR2 from the germline V gene are SGHKS and YYEKEE (reference sequence). CDR3 amino acids: CASSSGITPVGNEQFF. The DNA for the CDR3 is TGTGCCAGCAGCTCCGGGATTACTCCGGTGGGCAATGAGCAGTTCTTC.

This clone was counted once. The CDR3, as DNA: TGCGCCAGCAGCTTGACAGGGATGGAGACCCAGTACTTC. It yields the protein CASSLTGMETQYF. The chain couples TRBV5-1 to TRBJ2-5; D is possibly TRBD1 (6 bases). Trimming pared 1 base from V and 5 bases from J, leaving 9 bases between. Germline V gene sequence: CDR1 SGHRS, CDR2 YFSETQ. The CDR3 loop spans 13 amino acids.

V is TRBV3-1 (or the pseudogene TRBV3-2) and J is TRBJ1-2; 7 bases agree with TRBD1. In germline, CDR1 is LGHDT, CDR2 YNNKEL (reference sequence). With V trimmed by 0 bases and J by 3 bases, 1 base remained unmatched. The CDR3 has 14 residues. The CDR3: CASSQDDRDYGYTF. CDR3 sequence (DNA): TGTGCCAGCAGCCAAGATGACAGGGACTATGGCTACACCTTC.

The chain has TRBV9 and TRBJ2-7; 15 positions match TRBD2. The CDR3 has 17 amino acids. The V and J ends lost 0 bases and 3 bases, in that order; junction bases with no gene match: 4. Germline V gene sequence: CDR1 SGDLS, CDR2 YYNGEE. The CDR3 bases are TGTGCCAGCAGCGTAGGATTGGGACTAGCGGGAGGCTACGAGCAGTACTTC. This sequence encodes CASSVGLGLAGGYEQYF.

Here the CDR3 DNA reads TGTGCCAGCGGCAGGGTTCCCGAGCAGTACTTC. Translation gives CASGRVPEQYF. The chain has TRBV27 and TRBJ2-7; a weak D match, TRBD1 (5 bases). In germline, CDR1 is MNHEY, CDR2 SMNVEV (reference sequence). There are 11 residues in the CDR3. The V end lost 8 bases, the J end lost 6 bases, and 11 bases lay between the germline ends.

V gene TRBV12-5 combines with J gene TRBJ1-1, with 11 bases aligning to TRBD1. Germline lookup yields CDR1 LGHNT and CDR2 FRNRAP. The trim removed 1 base at V and 10 bases at J, leaving 14 bases unmatched. The CDR3 is 17 amino acids. DNA for the CDR3: TGTGCTAGTGGTTTGGACCCGGGACAGGGGGGACGGAGAGGAGCTTTCTTT. Translating it yields CASGLDPGQGGRRGAFF.

V usage is TRBV3-1 (or the pseudogene TRBV3-2) and J usage is TRBJ2-1, with 8 nucleotides matching TRBD2. Germline V gene data show CDR1 as LGHDT and CDR2 as YNNKEL (reference sequence). V gave up 0 bases and J gave up 3 bases; unmatched junction bases: 13. The CDR3 sequence is 19 residues long. The CDR3 is CASSQDPGVPGTSYNEQFF. CDR3 bases: TGTGCCAGCAGCCAAGATCCAGGGGTCCCCGGGACTAGCTACAATGAGCAGTTCTTC.

The V call is TRBV11-2, the J call TRBJ2-1; 11 nucleotides line up with TRBD2. The germline CDR1 and CDR2 sequences are SGHAT and FQNNGV. The CDR3 has 16 residues. The trim removed 4 bases at V and 4 bases at J, leaving 6 bases unmatched. CDR3 in amino acids: CASSSATSGAYNEQFF. For the CDR3, the DNA is TGTGCCAGCAGCTCGGCGACTAGCGGGGCTTACAATGAGCAGTTCTTC.

There are a few counts of this clone. V usage is TRBV7-2 and J usage is TRBJ1-6; D is undetermined. Germline lookup yields CDR1 SGHTA and CDR2 FQGNSA. The CDR3 contains 15 residues. With 5 bases removed from V and 0 bases from J, the gap between germline ends came to 8 bases. The CDR3: CASSDRSSYNSPLHF. The CDR3 DNA is TGTGCCAGCAGCGACCGGAGCTCCTATAATTCACCCCTCCACTTT.

The chain recombines TRBV2 with TRBJ1-5; D might be TRBD1 (6 bases). The CDR3 spans 12 residues. V lost 8 bases and J 5 bases, leaving 10 bases between the germline ends. CDR1 and CDR2 from the germline V gene are SNHLY and FYNNEI. The CDR3 DNA reads as TGTGCCAGCGCGGGGGGCGATCAGCCCCAGCATTTT. This codes for CASAGGDQPQHF.